Following are 9 T cell receptor beta chains from one sample sequenced in a study of T cells after posttransplantation cyclophosphamide. Busulfan-fludarabine conditioning, marrow transplant, and cyclophosphamide on days +3 and +4 were administered. Data came from immunoSEQ multiplex PCR; TCRdb stores just in-frame clones and leaves some out. The table lists several thousand clones, 1.8% of them singletons, with 28% in the top ten. The sequences come from PBMCs, collected approximately 35 weeks after a stem cell transplant with posttransplant cyclophosphamide. These receptors all come from a young adult male patient who received an allogeneic stem cell transplant from a related donor, was CMV-positive, and had no GVHD. Among the T cells, some may be from the graft donor.

DNA for the CDR3: TGTGCCAGCTCACCCATGGGACAGGGGAATCAGCCCCAGCATTTT. Residues: CASSPMGQGNQPQHF. The chain links TRBV18 to TRBJ1-5, with 10 positions matching TRBD1. Germline V gene sequence: CDR1 KGHSH, CDR2 LQKENI. Losses at the gene ends were 3 bases for V and 4 bases for J; bases not matched to a gene: 3. CDR3 length equals 15 residues.

This clone was picked up a small number of times. The CDR3 loop is CASSLGQGRELFF. CDR3 DNA sequence: TGTGCCAGCAGCTTGGGTCAGGGGCGTGAACTGTTTTTT. V gene TRBV5-4 combines with J gene TRBJ1-4, with a tentative D call TRBD1 (6 bases). Between the trimmed V and J ends, which lost 0 bases and 12 bases, there was a span of 12 bases. The CDR3 is made up of 13 amino acids. Germline V lookup: CDR1 SGHNT, CDR2 YYREEE (reference sequence). The variable domain in full, with the rest retrieved from reference TRBV5-4 and TRBJ1-4, is ETGVTQSPTHLIKTRGQQVTLRCSSQSGHNTVSWYQQALGQGPQFIFQYYREEENGRGNFPPRFSGLQFPNYSSELNVNALELDDSALYLCASSLGQGRELFFGSGTQLSVL.

This clone came up a few times. The chain carries TRBV5-1 and TRBJ2-7; D remains unclear. The CDR3 covers 13 residues. V was pared by 0 bases and J by 2 bases, with 6 bases between. In germline, CDR1 is SGHRS, CDR2 YFSETQ. The CDR3 DNA reads as TGCGCCAGCAGCTTGGCGGTTGCCTACGAGCAGTACTTC. Protein product: CASSLAVAYEQYF.

This clone was found a few times. The chain combines TRBV27 with TRBJ1-2; the D gene is possibly TRBD1 (6 bases). Germline V CDR1 and CDR2: MNHEY, SMNVEV (reference sequence). The CDR3 length is 13 residues. V lost 3 bases, J lost 2 bases, and 7 bases lay in between. CDR3 sequence: CASSFTGNYGYTF. CDR3 nucleotides: TGTGCCAGCAGTTTTACAGGGAACTATGGCTACACCTTC.

The rearrangement joins TRBV10-1 to TRBJ1-4; 7 bases are shared with TRBD1. The CDR3 covers 13 residues. V was pared by 8 bases and J by 4 bases, with 4 bases of the junction left unmatched. CDR1 and CDR2 (germline): WNHNN, SYGVQD (reference sequence). The CDR3 sequence is CASHRGLNEKLFF. The CDR3 bases are TGCGCCAGCCACAGGGGCCTTAATGAAAAACTGTTTTTT.

This clone was seen a few times. The CDR3 coding sequence is TGTGCCAGCAGACTAGCGGGGGGCCTATACAATGAGCAGTTCTTC. As protein: CASRLAGGLYNEQFF. The chain joins TRBV6-5 to TRBJ2-1, with 12 positions matching TRBD2. The CDR3 totals 15 residues. Germline values: CDR1 MNHEY, CDR2 SVGAGI. The J segment lost 4 bases and the V segment lost 6 bases, leaving 4 bases of the junction unmatched.

The chain has TRBV28 and TRBJ1-1, with a possible D match to TRBD1 (6 bases). V lost 5 bases and J 6 bases, leaving 19 bases between the germline ends. The CDR3 extends over 15 amino acids. Germline V gene lookup returns CDR1 MDHEN and CDR2 SYDVKM. The CDR3 DNA reads as TGTGCCAGCAGTCTACACAGGGTCTCGTTGTCTGAAGCTTTCTTT. Residues: CASSLHRVSLSEAFF.

This clone was found a few times. This chain joins TRBV28 and TRBJ1-1; D perhaps matches TRBD1 (6 bases). The CDR3 spans 14 residues. The germline V and J ends were trimmed by 6 bases and 0 bases, with 11 bases remaining between them. Looked up from germline, CDR1 is MDHEN and CDR2 is SYDVKM. CDR3 residues: CASRTGILNTEAFF. The CDR3, as DNA: TGTGCCAGCAGAACAGGGATTTTGAACACTGAAGCTTTCTTT.

This clone was seen more than once but under ten times. The rearrangement uses TRBV27 and TRBJ2-7, with D possibly being TRBD2 (6 bases). CDR1 and CDR2 from the germline V gene are MNHEY and SMNVEV (reference sequence). The CDR3 is 16 amino acids. The V end lost 7 bases, the J end lost 4 bases, and 23 bases lay between the germline ends. This CDR3 is CASKSYSSETKYEQYF. CDR3 in DNA: TGTGCCAGCAAATCTTATTCTAGCGAGACAAAGTACGAGCAGTACTTC.